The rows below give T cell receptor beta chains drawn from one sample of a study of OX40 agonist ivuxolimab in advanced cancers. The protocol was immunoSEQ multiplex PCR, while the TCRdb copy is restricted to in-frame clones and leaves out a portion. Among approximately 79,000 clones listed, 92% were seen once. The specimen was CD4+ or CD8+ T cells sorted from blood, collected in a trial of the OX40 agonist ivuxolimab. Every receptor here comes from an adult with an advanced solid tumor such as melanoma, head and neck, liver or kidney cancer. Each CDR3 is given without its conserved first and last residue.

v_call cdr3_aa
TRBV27 ASSFLLGDTQY
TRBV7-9 ASSLGGAMNTEAF
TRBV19 ASSPILYNEQF
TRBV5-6 ASSLGQGSYGYT
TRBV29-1 SVELVNRGSYEQY
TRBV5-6 ASSLGQLKTSTDTQY
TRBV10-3 AISDRWGNQPQH
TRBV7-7 ASSFTGQGAGHLYEQY
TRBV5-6 ASSPGGAGANVLT
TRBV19 ASTPGTGTDTQY
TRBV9 ASSVWDYNEQF
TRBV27 ASVKAGVTYNEQF
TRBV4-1 ASSPTVSYEQY
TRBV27 ASSLSLYNEQF
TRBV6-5 ASSYGTGDYEQY
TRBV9 ASSVGQGNSPLH
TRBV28 ASRIQGGAGNTIY
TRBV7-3 ASSWTGGPDTEAF
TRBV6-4 ASSDQTDNEQF
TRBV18 ASSPTSYNEQF
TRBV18 ASSPQPRGLQETQY
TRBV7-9 ASSLAASAGNTIY
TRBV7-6 ASSLGQGSEAF
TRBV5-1 ASSLDYEQWPYGYT
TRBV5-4 ASSRGGTEAF
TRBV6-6 SVWDRSTDTQY
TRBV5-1 ASSSMTRLDAEAF